A selection of T cell receptor beta chains follows, all from one sample in a study of cytomegalovirus exposure and HLA in healthy donors. Generated by immunoSEQ multiplex PCR, the TCRdb table keeps only in-frame clones and is missing some. This sample has under 300,000 clones, with approximately 86% found just once. The sequenced sample consisted of PBMCs. The receptors were gathered from a woman aged 25 to 45 in good health and CMV-seropositive. Both conserved end residues are part of each CDR3. The D gene is left open where the match is weak. Clone size is given for some rows only: seen once, a few or many times, or a class if the clone is expanded.

TRBJ2-7 | TRBD1 | TRBV28 | once | TGTGCCAGCAGCGTTTCAGACAGGGGAAACGAGCAGTACTTC | CASSVSDRGNEQYF
TRBJ1-2 | TRBD1 | TRBV2 | . | TGTGCCAGCAACCCCATCCGGGACAGGGGGAAGGGAGGCTACACCTTC | CASNPIRDRGKGGYTF
TRBJ1-1 | . | TRBV4-1 | . | TGCGCCAGCAGCCATCCAGGGGATGGCACTGAAGCTTTCTTT | CASSHPGDGTEAFF
TRBJ2-1 | TRBD2 | TRBV9 | . | TGTGCCAGCAGCCCCCGACTAGCGGGAGCTTACAATGAGCAGTTCTTC | CASSPRLAGAYNEQFF
TRBJ2-7 | TRBD1 | TRBV27 | . | TGTGCCAGCACCACTAATGACAGGGCCTACGAGCAGTACTTC | CASTTNDRAYEQYF
TRBJ2-6 | . | TRBV2 | . | TGTGCCAGCAGGAGGGCTCGGGGCTCTGGGGCCAACGTCCTGACTTTC | CASRRARGSGANVLTF
TRBJ2-2 | TRBD2 | TRBV4-1 | once | TGCGCCAGCAGTCAGACTAGCGGGACGAACACCGGGGAGCTGTTTTTT | CASSQTSGTNTGELFF
TRBJ1-4 | TRBD1 | TRBV11-2 | . | TGTGCCAGCAGCCTCCAGGGGGAGATTAATGAAAAACTGTTTTTT | CASSLQGEINEKLFF
TRBJ2-7 | TRBD2 | TRBV29-1 | . | TGCAGCGTTGAAAATCCGGGCGGACTAGGAAACTACGAGCAGTACTTC | CSVENPGGLGNYEQYF
TRBJ2-7 | TRBD1 | TRBV4-2 | . | TGTGCCAGCACCCCGTTACAGGGGAGCACCTACGAGCAGTACTTC | CASTPLQGSTYEQYF
TRBJ2-7 | . | TRBV19 | . | TGTGCCAGTAGTATCAAGACAGAGCACGAGCAGTACTTC | CASSIKTEHEQYF
TRBJ2-5 | . | TRBV2 | . | TGTGCCAGCTCTGATCAGGCCGGCGGGACGAGTAAGACCCAGTACTTC | CASSDQAGGTSKTQYF
TRBJ1-4 | TRBD1 | TRBV18 | . | TGTGCCAGCTCCCCGGGACAGATTAATGAAAAACTGTTTTTT | CASSPGQINEKLFF
TRBJ2-3 | . | TRBV5-1 | . | TGCGCCAGCAGCACGGAGGGACCCACAGATACGCAGTATTTT | CASSTEGPTDTQYF
TRBJ1-5 | TRBD1 | TRBV18 | . | TGTGCCAGCTCACCGGGCAGGGGGGATGCTAGCAATCAGCCCCAGCATTTT | CASSPGRGDASNQPQHF
TRBJ2-1 | TRBD2 | TRBV9 | . | TGTGCCAGCAGCGTTGAAGGGACTAGCGGGAGGGTTAATGAGCAGTTCTTC | CASSVEGTSGRVNEQFF
TRBJ2-3 | . | TRBV11-2 | . | TGTGCCAGCAGCAACTCCCGGGATACGCAGTATTTT | CASSNSRDTQYF
TRBJ2-3 | TRBD2 | TRBV15 | . | TGTGCCACCAGCAGAGTTTTGGTCTATATTTCGGGAGGTGACGATACGCAGTATTTT | CATSRVLVYISGGDDTQYF
TRBJ2-1 | . | TRBV15 | . | TGTGCCACCAGCGGCGGACTATTCAGAGCATCCGATGAGCAGTTCTTC | CATSGGLFRASDEQFF
TRBJ2-7 | TRBD1 | TRBV27 | once | TGTGCCAGCAGTCACGAAACCGGGACAGGGTGGATTCAGTACTTC | CASSHETGTGWIQYF
TRBJ1-5 | . | TRBV7-9 | . | TGTGCCAGCAGCTTAGGGGGGGGCAGATATCAGCCCCAGCATTTT | CASSLGGGRYQPQHF
TRBJ2-5 | TRBD1 | TRBV5-1 | . | TGCGCCAGCAGCCGGACCGGGACAGGGGTCCAAGAGACCCAGTACTTC | CASSRTGTGVQETQYF
TRBJ1-2 | TRBD1 | TRBV2 | . | TGTGCCAGCAGCCCCGACAGGGGGCGCAACTATGGCTACACCTTC | CASSPDRGRNYGYTF
TRBJ2-1 | TRBD2 | TRBV4-1 | . | TGCGCCAGCAGCCCCGGACTAGCGGGAGCGGTGGGGTCCTACAATGAGCAGTTCTTC | CASSPGLAGAVGSYNEQFF
TRBJ1-5 | . | TRBV19 | . | TGTGCCAGTAGAGGGGCGGGGGGAGATCAGCCCCAGCATTTT | CASRGAGGDQPQHF
TRBJ1-4 | . | TRBV28 | . | TGTGCCAGCAGTCCTCAGCTCAGGGTTAATGAAAAACTGTTTTTT | CASSPQLRVNEKLFF
TRBJ2-7 | TRBD1 | TRBV19 | . | TGTGCCAGTAGTATCCTACCCGGACAGGGAATTCACGAGCAGTACTTC | CASSILPGQGIHEQYF
TRBJ2-7 | TRBD2 | TRBV7-6 | . | TGTGCCAGCAGCCCACGGACTAGCGGCTACGAGCAGTACTTC | CASSPRTSGYEQYF
TRBJ2-2 | . | TRBV18 | once | TGTGCCAGCTCACCACGCCCCCCCGGAGGGACCGGGGAGCTGTTTTTT | CASSPRPPGGTGELFF
TRBJ2-1 | TRBD1 | TRBV6-5 | . | TGTGCCAGCAGTTACAAGACAGGGCTTACCTACAATGAGCAGTTCTTC | CASSYKTGLTYNEQFF
TRBJ2-7 | TRBD2 | TRBV7-2 | . | TGTGCCAGCAGCTTAGATGCTAGCGGGGGGCCCGAGCAGTACTTC | CASSLDASGGPEQYF
TRBJ2-5 | . | TRBV29-1 | . | TGCAGCGTCCGGGAAGAGACCCAGTACTTC | CSVREETQYF
TRBJ2-7 | TRBD1 | TRBV28 | . | TGTGCCAGCAGTACCTCCCGGACAGGGAACGAGCAGTACTTC | CASSTSRTGNEQYF
TRBJ2-2 | TRBD2 | TRBV6-1 | . | TGTGCCAGCAGTGCGTCTTTAGCGGGAGGGCTTGGGGAGCTGTTTTTT | CASSASLAGGLGELFF
TRBJ1-1 | TRBD1 | TRBV2 | . | TGTGCCAGCAGGGGACAGCCAAACACTGAAGCTTTCTTT | CASRGQPNTEAFF
TRBJ2-1 | . | TRBV5-5 | once | TGTGCCAGCAGCTTGGCGGCAGGACAGTACAATGAGCAGTTCTTC | CASSLAAGQYNEQFF
TRBJ2-7 | TRBD2 | TRBV7-6 | . | TGTGCCAGCAGCTTCGGACTAGCGGGAGATCCCTACGAGCAGTACTTC | CASSFGLAGDPYEQYF
TRBJ2-1 | . | TRBV12-5 | . | TGTGCTAGTGGTTTTCAGGGGTCGGGGCAGTTCTTC | CASGFQGSGQFF
TRBJ1-2 | . | TRBV19 | . | TGTGCCACGGAGACCGGACTCAACTATGGCTACACCTTC | CATETGLNYGYTF
TRBJ2-7 | . | TRBV11-2 | . | TGTGCCAGCAGCTTCCCGGGGGTCGGGCGGGTATACGAGCAGTACTTC | CASSFPGVGRVYEQYF